This TCR beta chain is drawn from a study of T and B cells in COVID-19 patients. About the research overall: Blood was sampled from COVID-19 patients who were either actively infected or recovered. Median age was 34 years in the recovered cohort and around 67 years in the active-infection cohort. Of around 21 active-infection patients, 15 to 19 carried comorbidities linked to unfavorable COVID-19 outcome. Overall study findings and caveats: Clonality of TRB repertoires was high in active COVID-19; recovery brought above-healthy diversity and richness.

Comments on this clonotype: Its target is unknown.

BIOMED2 TRB-A/B primer pools were used in multiplex TRB PCR. A single record per CDR3 protein comes from TCRdb applying MiXCR to the multiplex PCR reads. The profile shows 13,000 or so distinct CDR3 sequences, 25% to 30% of them singletons. Blood genomic DNA input for TRB amplification was about 250-500 ng. Trimming removed 3 bases from V and 0 bases from J; junction bases left unmatched: 11. The CDR3 spans 18 residues. Germline values: CDR1 LNHDA, CDR2 SQIVND (reference sequence). The source material was blood. This chain uses TRBV19 with TRBJ2-3; 8 bases map to TRBD1. The TCR was taken from a human donor who had recovered from COVID-19. The CDR3 spells CASSIRGQDIPSTDTQYF. CDR3 DNA: TGTGCCAGTAGTATCCGGGGACAGGACATCCCTAGCACAGATACGCAGTATTTT.